This T cell receptor beta chain stems from a study of T cells in narcolepsy. General study findings and limits: Autoreactive clonotypes reportedly recurred in blood of same and different patients, not controls. Autoreactive HCRT-specific and TRIB2-specific clonotypes were marked in same-patient CSF-versus-blood CD4+ comparisons.

The table came from immunoSEQ multiplex PCR; TCRdb's copy has only in-frame clones and leaves some out. The sample has about 22,000 clones, over 70% seen once. Notes on this clone: Its antigen is as yet unknown.

Between the trimmed V and J ends, which lost 6 bases and 10 bases, there was a span of 17 bases. Looked up from germline, CDR1 is LNHDA and CDR2 is SQIVND (reference sequence). This CDR3 comprises 13 residues. The clonotype comes from a human donor in good health. The rearrangement links TRBV19 to TRBJ2-3; tentative D call: TRBD1 (6 bases). The sequenced material came from memory (CD45RA-) CD4+ T cells from blood. This CDR3 is CASSVEQGRSQYF. The CDR3 region has the DNA TGTGCCAGTAGCGTCGAACAGGGAAGGTCGCAGTATTTT. The full variable domain, rest sourced from reference TRBV19 and TRBJ2-3, is DGGITQSPKYLFRKEGQNVTLSCEQNLNHDAMYWYRQDPGQGLRLIYYSQIVNDFQKGDIAEGYSVSREKKESFPLTVTSAQKNPTAFYLCASSVEQGRSQYFGPGTRLTVL.